The T cell receptor (beta chain) under discussion was sequenced for a study of T cells in Graves' hyperthyroidism and ophthalmopathy. Background on the study: Specimen type is peripheral blood, collected at initial diagnosis prior to any treatment.

No ophthalmopathy progression within 18 months constituted stable Graves' hyperthyroidism. Criteria for exclusion of patients were uncontrolled infection, other autoimmune disease, pregnancy or lactation. PBMCs were obtained from 9.5 to 10 ml fresh peripheral blood. V shed 3 bases and J shed 4 bases, with 13 bases lying between them. Germline lookup yields CDR1 SGHVS and CDR2 FNYEAQ. This CDR3 region has 15 residues. There were TCR beta CDR3 regions amplified from RNA transcripts. TCR CDR3 regions were first amplified by RT-PCR with HTBI primers. One entry per CDR3 protein, called by TCRdb with MiXCR from the multiplex PCR reads. Among about 590,000 distinct CDR3 sequences listed, less than 20% were seen once.

This chain connects TRBV7-6 to TRBJ2-1, with D hard to call. Sequencing was done on a sample of blood. The sequence came from a woman aged 25 to 39 with Graves' hyperthyroidism. The CDR3 loop reads CASSFRLPPYNEQFF. In DNA form, the CDR3 reads TGTGCCAGCAGCTTTAGGCTCCCGCCTTACAATGAGCAGTTCTTC. The full variable domain, rest sourced from reference TRBV7-6 and TRBJ2-1, is GAGVSQSPRYKVTKRGQDVALRCDPISGHVSLYWYRQALGQGPEFLTYFNYEAQQDKSGLPNDRFSAERPEGSISTLTIQRTEQRDSAMYRCASSFRLPPYNEQFFGPGTRLTVL.